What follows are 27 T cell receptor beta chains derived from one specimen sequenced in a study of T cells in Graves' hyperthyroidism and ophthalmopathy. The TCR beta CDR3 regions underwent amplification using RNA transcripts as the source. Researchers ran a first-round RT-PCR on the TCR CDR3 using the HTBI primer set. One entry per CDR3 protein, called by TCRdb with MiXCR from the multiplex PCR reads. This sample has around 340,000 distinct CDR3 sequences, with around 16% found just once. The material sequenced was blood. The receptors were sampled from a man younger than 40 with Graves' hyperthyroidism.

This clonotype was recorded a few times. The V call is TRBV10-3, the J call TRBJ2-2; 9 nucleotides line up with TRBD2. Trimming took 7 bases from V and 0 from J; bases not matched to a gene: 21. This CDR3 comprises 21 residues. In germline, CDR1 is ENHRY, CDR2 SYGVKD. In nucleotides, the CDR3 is TGTGCCATCAAGAATCGCGGGCTAGCGGGACCCGACCCCGCGAACACCGGGGAGCTGTTTTTT. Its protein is CAIKNRGLAGPDPANTGELFF.

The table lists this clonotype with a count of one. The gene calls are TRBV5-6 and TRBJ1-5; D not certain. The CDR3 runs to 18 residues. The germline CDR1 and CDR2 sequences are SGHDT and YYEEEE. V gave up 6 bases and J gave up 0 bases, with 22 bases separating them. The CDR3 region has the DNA TGTGCCAGCACCCGAGCCGGGCTAATTTCCCCTAGCAATCAGCCCCAGCATTTT. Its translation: CASTRAGLISPSNQPQHF.

The CDR3 region is CASSEALGGNIQYF. CDR3 sequence (DNA): TGTGCCAGCAGTGAAGCGCTCGGGGGAAACATTCAGTACTTC. This chain uses TRBV7-2 with TRBJ2-4, with a possible D match to TRBD2 (6 bases). The V gene's germline CDR1 is SGHTA and CDR2 FQGNSA. V was trimmed by 6 bases and J by 6 bases, leaving 15 bases between them. The CDR3 runs 14 residues.

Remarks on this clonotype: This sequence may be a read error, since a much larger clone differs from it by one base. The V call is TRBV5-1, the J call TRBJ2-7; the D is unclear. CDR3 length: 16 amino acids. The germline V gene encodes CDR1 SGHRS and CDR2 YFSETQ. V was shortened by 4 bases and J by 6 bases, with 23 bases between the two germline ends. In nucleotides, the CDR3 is TGCGCCAGCAGCATCTCGGCGGCCGGCCTCGAAGCCGAGCAGTACTTC. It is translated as CASSISAAGLEAEQYF.

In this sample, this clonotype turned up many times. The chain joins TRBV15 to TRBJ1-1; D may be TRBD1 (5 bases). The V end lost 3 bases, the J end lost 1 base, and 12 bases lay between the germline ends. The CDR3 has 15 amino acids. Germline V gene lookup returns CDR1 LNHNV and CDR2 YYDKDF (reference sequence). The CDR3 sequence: CATSRDMGGNTEAFF. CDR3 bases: TGTGCCACCAGCAGGGACATGGGGGGGAACACTGAAGCTTTCTTT.

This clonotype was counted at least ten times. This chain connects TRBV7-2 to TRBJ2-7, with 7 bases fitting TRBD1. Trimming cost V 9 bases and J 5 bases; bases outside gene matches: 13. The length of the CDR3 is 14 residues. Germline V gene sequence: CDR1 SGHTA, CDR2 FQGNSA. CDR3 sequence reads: CARTRDSNSDEQYF. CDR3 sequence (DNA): TGTGCCAGAACCCGGGACAGTAACTCTGACGAGCAGTACTTC. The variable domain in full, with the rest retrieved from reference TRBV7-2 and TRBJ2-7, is GAGVSQSPSNKVTEKGKDVELRCDPISGHTALYWYRQSLGQGLEFLIYFQGNSAPDKSGLPSDRFSAERTGGSVSTLTIQRTQQEDSAVYLCARTRDSNSDEQYFGPGTRLTVT.

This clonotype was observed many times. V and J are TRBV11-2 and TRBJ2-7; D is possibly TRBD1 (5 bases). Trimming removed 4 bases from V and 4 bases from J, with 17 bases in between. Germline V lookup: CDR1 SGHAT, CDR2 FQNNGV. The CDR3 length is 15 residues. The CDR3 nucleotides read TGTGCCAGCAGCTGGGGCGGCGGTACACCTTACGAGCAGTACTTC. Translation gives CASSWGGGTPYEQYF.

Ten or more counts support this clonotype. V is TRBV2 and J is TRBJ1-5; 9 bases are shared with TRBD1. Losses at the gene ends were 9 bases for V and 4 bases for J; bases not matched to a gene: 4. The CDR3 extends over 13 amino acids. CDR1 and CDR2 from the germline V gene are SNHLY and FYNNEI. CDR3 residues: CARSGQGNQPQHF. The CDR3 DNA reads TGTGCCAGGTCTGGACAGGGGAATCAGCCCCAGCATTTT.

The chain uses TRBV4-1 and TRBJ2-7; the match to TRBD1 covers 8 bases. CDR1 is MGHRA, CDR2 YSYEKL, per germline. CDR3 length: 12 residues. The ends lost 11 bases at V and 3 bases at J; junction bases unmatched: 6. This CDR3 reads CAGGTGGYEQYF. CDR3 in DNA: TGCGCCGGCGGTACAGGGGGCTACGAGCAGTACTTC.

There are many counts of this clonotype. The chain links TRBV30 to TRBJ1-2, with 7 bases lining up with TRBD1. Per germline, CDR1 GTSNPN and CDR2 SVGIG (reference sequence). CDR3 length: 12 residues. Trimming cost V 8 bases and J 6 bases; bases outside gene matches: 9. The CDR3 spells CASDTGVDGYTF. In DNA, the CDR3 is TGTGCCAGCGATACAGGGGTTGATGGCTACACCTTC.

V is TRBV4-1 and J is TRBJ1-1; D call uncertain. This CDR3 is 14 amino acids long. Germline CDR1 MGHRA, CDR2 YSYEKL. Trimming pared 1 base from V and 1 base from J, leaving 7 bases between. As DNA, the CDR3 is TGCGCCAGCAGCCAAGGGGTTAGGAACACTGAAGCTTTCTTT. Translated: CASSQGVRNTEAFF.

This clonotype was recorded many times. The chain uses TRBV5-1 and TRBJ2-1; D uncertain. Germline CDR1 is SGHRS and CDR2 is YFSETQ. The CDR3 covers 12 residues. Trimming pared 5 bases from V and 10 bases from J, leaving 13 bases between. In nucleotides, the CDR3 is TGCGCCAGCAGGGACCCGCTTGCCGAGCAGTTCTTC. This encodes CASRDPLAEQFF.

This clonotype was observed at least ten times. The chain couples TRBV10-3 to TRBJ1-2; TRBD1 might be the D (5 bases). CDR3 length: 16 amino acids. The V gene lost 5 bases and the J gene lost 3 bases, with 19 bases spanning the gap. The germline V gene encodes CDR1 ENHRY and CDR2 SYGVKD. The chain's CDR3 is CAISSARGGTDYGYTF. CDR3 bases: TGTGCCATCAGTTCCGCTCGAGGAGGGACGGACTATGGCTACACCTTC.

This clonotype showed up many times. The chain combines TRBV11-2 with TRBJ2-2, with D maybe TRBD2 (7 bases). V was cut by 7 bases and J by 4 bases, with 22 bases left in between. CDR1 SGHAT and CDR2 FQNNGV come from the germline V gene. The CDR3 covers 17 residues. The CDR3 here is CASTPWGGNDGTGELFF. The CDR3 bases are TGTGCCAGCACCCCATGGGGGGGCAATGATGGCACCGGGGAGCTGTTTTTT.

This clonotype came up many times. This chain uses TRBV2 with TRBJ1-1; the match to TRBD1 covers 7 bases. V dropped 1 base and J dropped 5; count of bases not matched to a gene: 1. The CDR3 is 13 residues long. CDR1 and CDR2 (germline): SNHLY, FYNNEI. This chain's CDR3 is CASSEGRGTEAFF. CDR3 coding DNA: TGTGCCAGCAGTGAAGGCAGGGGGACTGAAGCTTTCTTT.

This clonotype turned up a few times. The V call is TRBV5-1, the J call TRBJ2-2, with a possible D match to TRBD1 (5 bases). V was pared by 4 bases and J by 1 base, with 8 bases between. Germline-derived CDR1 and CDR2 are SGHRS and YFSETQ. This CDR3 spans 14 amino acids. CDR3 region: CASSTGQNTGELFF. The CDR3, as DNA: TGCGCCAGCAGCACCGGACAGAACACCGGGGAGCTGTTTTTT. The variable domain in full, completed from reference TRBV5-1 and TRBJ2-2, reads KAGVTQTPRYLIKTRGQQVTLSCSPISGHRSVSWYQQTPGQGLQFLFEYFSETQRNKGNFPGRFSGRQFSNSRSEMNVSTLELGDSALYLCASSTGQNTGELFFGEGSRLTVL.

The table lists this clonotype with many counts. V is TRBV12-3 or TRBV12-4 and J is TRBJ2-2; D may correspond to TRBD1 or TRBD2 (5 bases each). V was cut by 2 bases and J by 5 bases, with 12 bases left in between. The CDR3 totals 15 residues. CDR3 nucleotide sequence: TGTGCCAGCAGTTTATCAAGGGGACGAACCGGGGAGCTGTTTTTT. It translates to CASSLSRGRTGELFF.

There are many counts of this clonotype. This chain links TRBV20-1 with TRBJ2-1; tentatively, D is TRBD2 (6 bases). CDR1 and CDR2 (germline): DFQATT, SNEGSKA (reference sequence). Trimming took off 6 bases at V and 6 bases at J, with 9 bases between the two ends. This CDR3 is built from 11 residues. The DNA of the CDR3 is TGCAGTGCACGACTAGGCAATGAGCAGTTCTTC. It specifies CSARLGNEQFF.

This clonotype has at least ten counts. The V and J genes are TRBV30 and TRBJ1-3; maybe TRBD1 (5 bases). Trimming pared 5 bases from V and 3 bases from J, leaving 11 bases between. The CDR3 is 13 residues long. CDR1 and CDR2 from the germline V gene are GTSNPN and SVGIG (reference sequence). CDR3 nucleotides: TGTGCCTGGTCCGGGACCCTTGGAAACACCATATATTTT. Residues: CAWSGTLGNTIYF.

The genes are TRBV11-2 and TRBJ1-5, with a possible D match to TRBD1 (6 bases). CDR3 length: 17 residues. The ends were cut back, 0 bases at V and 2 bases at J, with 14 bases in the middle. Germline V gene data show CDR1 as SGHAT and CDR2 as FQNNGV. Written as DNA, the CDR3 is TGTGCCAGCAGCTTAGAACCGGGGGCGGGGGGCAATCAGCCCCAGCATTTT. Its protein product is CASSLEPGAGGNQPQHF.

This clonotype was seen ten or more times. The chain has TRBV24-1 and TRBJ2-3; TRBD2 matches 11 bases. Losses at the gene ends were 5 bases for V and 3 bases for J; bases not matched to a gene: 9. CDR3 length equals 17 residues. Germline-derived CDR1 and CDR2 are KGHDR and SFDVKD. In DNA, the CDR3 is TGTGCCACCAGTGCCCTCGTACTAGCGGGAGAAACAGATACGCAGTATTTT. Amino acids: CATSALVLAGETDTQYF.

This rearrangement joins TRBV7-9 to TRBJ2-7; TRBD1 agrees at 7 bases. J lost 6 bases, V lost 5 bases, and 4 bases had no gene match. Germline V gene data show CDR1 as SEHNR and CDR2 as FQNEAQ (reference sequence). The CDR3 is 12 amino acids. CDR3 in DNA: TGTGCCAGCAGCCGACAGGGTTCCGAGCAGTACTTC. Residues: CASSRQGSEQYF. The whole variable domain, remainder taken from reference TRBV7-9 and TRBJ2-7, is DTGVSQNPRHKITKRGQNVTFRCDPISEHNRLYWYRQTLGQGPEFLTYFQNEAQLEKSRLLSDRFSAERPKGSFSTLEIQRTEQGDSAMYLCASSRQGSEQYFGPGTRLTVT.

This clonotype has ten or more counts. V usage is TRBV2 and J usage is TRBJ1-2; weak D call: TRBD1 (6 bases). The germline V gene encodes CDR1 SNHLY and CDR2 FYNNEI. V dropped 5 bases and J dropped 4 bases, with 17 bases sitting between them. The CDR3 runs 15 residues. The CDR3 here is CASSYTDSLTYGYTF. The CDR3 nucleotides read TGTGCCAGCAGTTATACGGACAGCTTGACCTATGGCTACACCTTC.

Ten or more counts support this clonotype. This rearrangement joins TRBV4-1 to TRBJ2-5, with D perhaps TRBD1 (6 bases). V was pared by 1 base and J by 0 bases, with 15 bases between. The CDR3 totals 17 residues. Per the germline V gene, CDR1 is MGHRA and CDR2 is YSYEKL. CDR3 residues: CASSQGTGQSYQETQYF. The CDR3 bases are TGCGCCAGCAGCCAAGGAACAGGACAGTCGTACCAAGAGACCCAGTACTTC.

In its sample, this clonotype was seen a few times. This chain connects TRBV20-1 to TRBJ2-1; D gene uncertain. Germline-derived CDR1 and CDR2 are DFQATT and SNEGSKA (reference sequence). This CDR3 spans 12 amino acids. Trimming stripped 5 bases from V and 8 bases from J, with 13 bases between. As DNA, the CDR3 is TGCAGTGCTTCGGTCCCCCGGGATGAGCAGTTCTTC. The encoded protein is CSASVPRDEQFF.

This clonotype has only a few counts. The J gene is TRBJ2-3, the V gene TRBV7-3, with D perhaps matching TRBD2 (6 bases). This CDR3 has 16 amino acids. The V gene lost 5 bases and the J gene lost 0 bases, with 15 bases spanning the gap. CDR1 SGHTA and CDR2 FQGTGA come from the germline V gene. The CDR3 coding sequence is TGTGCCAGCAGCGAGGGACTCCGTGCTAGCACAGATACGCAGTATTTT. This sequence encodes CASSEGLRASTDTQYF.

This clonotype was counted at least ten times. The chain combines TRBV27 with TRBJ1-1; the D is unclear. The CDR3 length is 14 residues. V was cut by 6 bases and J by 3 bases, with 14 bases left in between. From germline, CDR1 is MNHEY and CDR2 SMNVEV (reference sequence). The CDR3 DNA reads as TGTGCCAGCAGCTACATTTTCGGGTACACTGAAGCTTTCTTT. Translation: CASSYIFGYTEAFF.